Given below is one T cell receptor (beta chain) in context. The sample originates from a study of T cell changes during pregnancy in multiple sclerosis. Germline CDR1 reads SGHDT; CDR2 reads YYEEEE. Trimming cost V 3 bases and J 3 bases; bases outside gene matches: 8. The CDR3 is 16 residues long. Assay used: immunoSEQ multiplex PCR; TCRdb lists only in-frame clones, some missing. The sample shows roughly 49,000 clones, roughly 94% of them seen only once. V and J are TRBV5-6 and TRBJ1-4; 7 nucleotides agree with TRBD1. The TCR comes from a female donor with multiple sclerosis, enrolled in a pregnancy study. The sample was CD8+ T cells from peripheral blood mononuclear cells, taken in the first trimester of pregnancy. DNA of the CDR3: TGTGCCAGCAGCTCGTGGCAGGGGGGATCTAATGAAAAACTGTTTTTT. Protein product: CASSSWQGGSNEKLFF.